One sample yielded the 20 T cell receptor beta chains listed below, sequenced in a study of cytomegalovirus exposure and HLA in healthy donors. This table comes from immunoSEQ multiplex PCR, and its TCRdb copy is limited to in-frame clones, with some not included. The sample has 68,000 or so clones, approximately 97% seen once; the top ten hold about 2.4%. The sequencing sample was made of PBMCs. Source of these receptors: a man aged 18 to 30 in good health and CMV-seronegative.

V and J are TRBV6-5 and TRBJ1-1; D perhaps matches TRBD1 (6 bases). The CDR3 length is 15 residues. Germline CDR1 is MNHEY and CDR2 is SVGAGI. The V end was cut by 2 bases, the J end by 1 base, with 11 bases between. The chain's CDR3 is CASSYGWGRNTEAFF. CDR3 nucleotides: TGTGCCAGCAGTTACGGGTGGGGGCGGAACACTGAAGCTTTCTTT.

This chain joins TRBV2 and TRBJ2-5; 7 positions agree with TRBD2. Germline loops: CDR1 SNHLY, CDR2 FYNNEI. This CDR3 has 13 residues. J lost 5 bases, V lost 4 bases, and 4 bases had no gene match. In DNA form, the CDR3 reads TGTGCCAGCAGTGCCAACGGGGGGGAGACCCAGTACTTC. It yields the protein CASSANGGETQYF.

V is TRBV2 and J is TRBJ1-5; no reliable D call. Germline V gene sequence: CDR1 SNHLY, CDR2 FYNNEI. The CDR3 extends over 13 amino acids. V lost 4 bases and J lost 6, with 10 bases in between. CDR3 sequence reads: CASSVEASQPQHF. As DNA, the CDR3 is TGTGCCAGCAGTGTTGAGGCTTCTCAGCCCCAGCATTTT. The full variable domain, rest sourced from reference TRBV2 and TRBJ1-5, is EPEVTQTPSHQVTQMGQEVILRCVPISNHLYFYWYRQILGQKVEFLVSFYNNEISEKSEIFDDQFSVERPDGSNFTLKIRSTKLEDSAMYFCASSVEASQPQHFGDGTRLSIL.

The chain uses TRBV7-9 and TRBJ1-4; perhaps TRBD1 as D (6 bases). Looked up from germline, CDR1 is SEHNR and CDR2 is FQNEAQ (reference sequence). There are 16 residues in the CDR3. Trimming cost V 5 bases and J 8 bases, with 21 bases left between them. This chain's CDR3 is CASSPSNREGREKLFF. In nucleotides, the CDR3 is TGTGCCAGCAGCCCCTCCAACAGGGAGGGTCGAGAAAAACTGTTTTTT.

The chain is built from TRBV5-4 and TRBJ1-2; a weak D match, TRBD1 (5 bases). The V gene's germline CDR1 is SGHNT and CDR2 YYREEE (reference sequence). This CDR3 has 14 amino acids. Trimming took off 2 bases at V and 5 bases at J, with 13 bases between the two ends. This chain's CDR3 is CASSFFGAGYGYTF. The CDR3 DNA follows: TGTGCCAGCAGCTTTTTTGGGGCGGGGTATGGCTACACCTTC.

This clone was recorded once. V usage is TRBV7-9 and J usage is TRBJ2-2, with 13 positions matching TRBD2. With V trimmed by 2 bases and J by 4 bases, 10 bases remained unmatched. This CDR3 is 19 amino acids long. The V gene's germline CDR1 is SEHNR and CDR2 FQNEAQ (reference sequence). CDR3 DNA: TGTGCCAGCAGCTTACCGGGACTAGCGGGATTGGGGAGCACCGGGGAGCTGTTTTTT. It specifies CASSLPGLAGLGSTGELFF.

The gene calls are TRBV5-4 and TRBJ2-7; D may be TRBD1 (5 bases). V lost 4 bases and J 0 bases, leaving 8 bases between the germline ends. The germline gives CDR1 SGHNT, CDR2 YYREEE (reference sequence). The CDR3 is 13 residues long. The CDR3 loop is CASSEGASYEQYF. For the CDR3, the DNA is TGTGCCAGCAGCGAAGGGGCCTCCTACGAGCAGTACTTC.

The chain is built from TRBV28 and TRBJ2-2, with TRBD1 identical over 7 bases. There are 13 residues in the CDR3. Unmatched junction bases numbered 5, after V lost 8 bases and J lost 5 bases. In germline, CDR1 is MDHEN, CDR2 SYDVKM. CDR3 loop: CASWDSDTGELFF. Written as DNA, the CDR3 is TGTGCCAGCTGGGACAGCGATACCGGGGAGCTGTTTTTT.

The chain joins TRBV11-3 to TRBJ2-1, with 8 bases aligning to TRBD2. The CDR3 has 16 amino acids. Germline loops: CDR1 SGHNT, CDR2 YENEEA. V was pared by 5 bases and J by 4 bases, with 10 bases of the junction left unmatched. The chain's CDR3 is CASSPFRSGTYNEQFF. The CDR3 DNA is TGTGCCAGCAGCCCCTTTCGTAGCGGGACATACAATGAGCAGTTCTTC.

The gene calls are TRBV27 and TRBJ2-6, with TRBD1 matching 7 bases. V was pared by 2 bases and J by 5 bases, with 18 bases of the junction left unmatched. The CDR3 runs to 20 residues. The germline V gene has CDR1 MNHEY and CDR2 SMNVEV (reference sequence). CDR3 DNA sequence: TGTGCCAGCAGTTTAATCCCAGTCCGACAGGGCTCATTCCGGGCCAACGTCCTGACTTTC. Its translation: CASSLIPVRQGSFRANVLTF.

The chain carries TRBV6-1 and TRBJ1-3, with 7 bases identical to TRBD1. The germline V gene has CDR1 MNHNS and CDR2 SASEGT. This CDR3 region has 16 residues. The J segment lost 6 bases and the V segment lost 3 bases, leaving 11 bases of the junction unmatched. The CDR3 sequence is CASSDAGRQGVNTIYF. The CDR3 coding sequence is TGTGCCAGCAGTGATGCGGGGCGACAGGGTGTAAACACCATATATTTT.

This clone was seen a single time. This chain uses TRBV4-1 with TRBJ1-2; tentative D call: TRBD1 (5 bases). The germline gives CDR1 MGHRA, CDR2 YSYEKL. The CDR3 runs 14 residues. V was clipped by 1 base and J by 8 bases, with 14 bases between them. The DNA for the CDR3 is TGCGCCAGCAGCCAAGTGGGGGGGTCGGAGGGCTACACCTTC. It specifies CASSQVGGSEGYTF.

The rearrangement links TRBV14 to TRBJ2-1; maybe TRBD2 (5 bases). Trimming left V 1 base short and J 2 bases short, with 12 bases between. The CDR3 length is 16 residues. Germline CDR1 reads SGHDN; CDR2 reads FVKESK. The CDR3 loop is CASSQVSGRAYNEQFF. CDR3 DNA: TGTGCCAGCAGCCAAGTGAGCGGTAGGGCCTACAATGAGCAGTTCTTC.

The chain recombines TRBV29-1 with TRBJ2-7, with D possibly TRBD1 on 7 matching bases. The CDR3 contains 11 residues. Germline V gene sequence: CDR1 SQVTM, CDR2 ANQGSEA. The germline V and J ends were trimmed by 4 bases and 5 bases, with 9 bases remaining between them. The CDR3 loop reads CSVGRGDEQYF. DNA of the CDR3: TGCAGCGTTGGCAGGGGGGACGAGCAGTACTTC.

Notes on this clone: The junction departs from the called germline gene at one end, perhaps through a read error. The genes are TRBV2 and TRBJ2-7; 11 bases match TRBD1. Germline assignment: CDR1 SNHLY and CDR2 FYNNEI. This CDR3 region has 16 residues. The CDR3 nucleotides read TGTGCCAGCAGCGAAGGACAGGGGGCCCTTTCCTACGAGCAGTACTTC. The encoded protein is CASSEGQGALSYEQYF.

The chain recombines TRBV13 with TRBJ1-1; unclear D gene. V dropped 5 bases and J dropped 2 bases, with 3 bases sitting between them. This CDR3 comprises 11 residues. The V gene's germline CDR1 is PRHDT and CDR2 FYEKMQ (reference sequence). The CDR3, as DNA: TGTGCCAGCAGCACTAACACTGAAGCTTTCTTT. This gives the protein CASSTNTEAFF.

The chain has TRBV5-5 and TRBJ2-5; 8 nucleotides match TRBD2. Germline V CDR1 and CDR2: SGHKS, YYEKEE (reference sequence). The junction had 7 bases not matched to a gene; V was cut back by 5 bases and J by 1 base. This CDR3 contains 15 residues. The DNA of the CDR3 is TGTGCCAGCAGTTTGACTAGCGCCACCCAAGAGACCCAGTACTTC. Protein product: CASSLTSATQETQYF.

This chain joins TRBV10-1 and TRBJ1-2, with 7 bases that match TRBD1. The V gene's germline CDR1 is WNHNN and CDR2 SYGVQD (reference sequence). The CDR3 consists of 14 residues. J was trimmed by 4 bases and V by 6 bases; bases with no gene match: 8. The CDR3 region is CASSPTTGRYGYTF. The CDR3 DNA reads TGCGCCAGCAGCCCTACGACAGGGCGCTATGGCTACACCTTC.

This CDR3 is CASSVGGTVTYEQYF. As DNA, the CDR3 is TGTGCCAGCAGCGTAGGAGGGACAGTTACCTACGAGCAGTACTTC. This chain connects TRBV9 to TRBJ2-7; 7 nucleotides match TRBD1. This CDR3 is 15 amino acids long. The V gene end was trimmed by 0 bases and the J gene end by 2 bases; junction bases not matched to a gene: 5. Per germline, CDR1 SGDLS and CDR2 YYNGEE.

V is TRBV19 and J is TRBJ1-1; a weak D match, TRBD1 (5 bases). The V end lost 7 bases, the J end lost 5 bases, and 17 bases lay between the germline ends. Germline assignment: CDR1 LNHDA and CDR2 SQIVND (reference sequence). The length of the CDR3 is 14 residues. In DNA form, the CDR3 reads TGTGCCAGTAATTCTCCCGGGGGAGGAACTGAAGCTTTCTTT. Its translation: CASNSPGGGTEAFF.